These 31 T cell receptor beta chains were all obtained from the same sample, sequenced in a study of CD8+CD57+ T cells in acquired aplastic anemia. According to the study, genomic DNA was the template for TCR beta VDJ and CDR3 profiling. One entry per CDR3 protein results from TCRdb running MiXCR on the reads. The table shows fewer than 200,000 distinct CDR3 sequences, with 63% occurring only once. Sequencing input: sorted CD4+, CD8+, or CD8+CD57+ T cells (not recorded which) from PBMCs. The receptors here all came from a human donor in good health.

This clonotype was seen a few times. The V call is TRBV28, the J call TRBJ1-5, with D uncertain. The CDR3 has 18 residues. Per germline, CDR1 MDHEN and CDR2 SYDVKM. Trimming left V 2 bases short and J 1 base short, with 18 bases between. The CDR3 DNA is TGTGCCAGCAGTTTACAAGGGCATGGTATATACAGCAATCAGCCCCAGCATTTT. Its protein product is CASSLQGHGIYSNQPQHF.

This chain links TRBV19 with TRBJ1-5, with D hard to call. Deletions cut 4 bases from V and 6 bases from J, with 16 bases between. This CDR3 is 15 amino acids long. Per germline, CDR1 LNHDA and CDR2 SQIVND (reference sequence). The CDR3 spells CASSTQSGPVQPQHF. The CDR3 nucleotides are TGTGCCAGTAGTACCCAGAGCGGGCCTGTTCAGCCCCAGCATTTT. The complete variable domain, with remaining parts taken from reference TRBV19 and TRBJ1-5, reads DGGITQSPKYLFRKEGQNVTLSCEQNLNHDAMYWYRQDPGQGLRLIYYSQIVNDFQKGDIAEGYSVSREKKESFPLTVTSAQKNPTAFYLCASSTQSGPVQPQHFGDGTRLSIL.

The V call is TRBV19, the J call TRBJ2-7; D gene uncertain. The CDR3 runs to 13 residues. Between the trimmed V and J ends, which lost 5 bases and 3 bases, there was a span of 11 bases. The germline V gene has CDR1 LNHDA and CDR2 SQIVND (reference sequence). The CDR3 region is CASSPARHYEQYF. In nucleotides, the CDR3 is TGTGCCAGTAGTCCTGCTAGACACTACGAGCAGTACTTC.

The genes are TRBV7-8 and TRBJ1-6; 9 bases match TRBD1. Germline V gene lookup returns CDR1 SGHVS and CDR2 FQNEAQ. Trimming took 1 base from V and 9 from J; bases not matched to a gene: 7. CDR3 size: 16 residues. This CDR3 is CASSLGRGQGFSPLHF. The CDR3 DNA is TGTGCCAGCAGCTTAGGTCGGGGACAGGGATTTTCACCCCTCCACTTT.

This clonotype is a singleton in its sample. The V call is TRBV10-2, the J call TRBJ2-3; unclear D gene. The ends were cut back, 8 bases at V and 4 bases at J, with 7 bases in the middle. Germline lookup yields CDR1 WSHSY and CDR2 SAAADI. The CDR3 loop spans 11 amino acids. CDR3 sequence reads: CASRSADTQYF. The CDR3, as DNA: TGCGCCAGCCGCTCCGCAGATACGCAGTATTTT.

Many counts were recorded for this clonotype. The V gene is TRBV6-2 or TRBV6-3, the J gene TRBJ2-7, with 11 bases that match TRBD2. Trimming took 6 bases from V and 5 from J; bases not matched to a gene: 12. Germline V lookup: CDR1 MNHEY, CDR2 SVGEGT. This CDR3 is built from 16 residues. The CDR3 DNA is TGTGCCAGCAGCGGGTCAACTAGCGGGAGACGGGACGAGCAGTACTTC. Translating it yields CASSGSTSGRRDEQYF.

This clonotype appeared a few times. The chain recombines TRBV7-9 with TRBJ1-2; D remains unclear. With 2 bases removed from V and 6 bases from J, the gap between germline ends came to 4 bases. This CDR3 contains 11 residues. Germline loops: CDR1 SEHNR, CDR2 FQNEAQ (reference sequence). The CDR3 loop is CASSLRDGYTF. CDR3 sequence (DNA): TGTGCCAGCAGCTTAAGGGATGGCTACACCTTC. The entire variable domain, with the rest obtained from reference TRBV7-9 and TRBJ1-2, is as follows: DTGVSQNPRHKITKRGQNVTFRCDPISEHNRLYWYRQTLGQGPEFLTYFQNEAQLEKSRLLSDRFSAERPKGSFSTLEIQRTEQGDSAMYLCASSLRDGYTFGSGTRLTVV.

The chain has TRBV20-1 and TRBJ2-7; the match to TRBD2 covers 11 bases. Germline V gene sequence: CDR1 DFQATT, CDR2 SNEGSKA (reference sequence). Losses at the gene ends were 6 bases for V and 2 bases for J; bases not matched to a gene: 6. This CDR3 is 14 amino acids long. CDR3 nucleotides: TGCAGTGCCCTTCCTAGCGGGAGGCCCTACGAGCAGTACTTC. It translates to CSALPSGRPYEQYF.

V and J are TRBV5-1 and TRBJ2-3; 11 bases match TRBD2. Per germline, CDR1 SGHRS and CDR2 YFSETQ. After removal of 0 bases from V and 4 bases from J, the junction contained 4 bases not matched to a gene. The CDR3 runs 16 residues. In DNA form, the CDR3 reads TGCGCCAGCAGCTTGGAACTAGCGGGAGCGGCAGATACGCAGTATTTT. It translates to CASSLELAGAADTQYF. The full variable domain, rest sourced from reference TRBV5-1 and TRBJ2-3, is KAGVTQTPRYLIKTRGQQVTLSCSPISGHRSVSWYQQTPGQGLQFLFEYFSETQRNKGNFPGRFSGRQFSNSRSEMNVSTLELGDSALYLCASSLELAGAADTQYFGPGTRLTVL.

V usage is TRBV19 and J usage is TRBJ2-7; 7 nucleotides align to TRBD1. V lost 0 bases, J lost 4 bases, and 6 bases stayed unmatched. This CDR3 comprises 15 residues. Germline V lookup: CDR1 LNHDA, CDR2 SQIVND (reference sequence). CDR3 DNA sequence: TGTGCCAGTAGTATAGATGGGACAGCTCGATACGAGCAGTACTTC. As protein: CASSIDGTARYEQYF.

Notes on this clonotype: One end of the junction fails to match germline, which may point to a read error. The V call is TRBV7-2, the J call TRBJ1-2; D unresolved. The CDR3 totals 12 residues. The germline gives CDR1 SGHTA, CDR2 FQGNSA. The CDR3 region has the DNA TGTGCCAGCAGCTTCGATAACGATGGCTACACCTTC. Translated, it gives CASSFDNDGYTF.

The genes are TRBV7-2 and TRBJ1-5, with TRBD1 identical over 7 bases. Per the germline V gene, CDR1 is SGHTA and CDR2 is FQGNSA. V was pared by 5 bases and J by 0 bases, with 13 bases of the junction left unmatched. This CDR3 spans 18 amino acids. CDR3: CASSPGSRGFFSNQPQHF. The CDR3 DNA sequence: TGTGCCAGCAGCCCGGGAAGCAGGGGGTTTTTTAGCAATCAGCCCCAGCATTTT.

Of note for this clonotype: The CDR3 does not end in the conserved phenylalanine or tryptophan, so this is likely a read error. The V gene is TRBV7-2, the J gene TRBJ1-5, with no clear D. CDR3 length: 13 residues. Germline lookup yields CDR1 SGHTA and CDR2 FQGNSA. Trimming took off 4 bases at V and 7 bases at J, with 11 bases between the two ends. CDR3 residues: CASSWRVRQPQHS. In nucleotides, the CDR3 is TGTGCCAGCAGCTGGAGGGTCAGGCAGCCCCAGCATTCT.

The chain combines TRBV7-3 with TRBJ2-1; possible D gene TRBD1, 5 bases. With 6 bases removed from V and 4 bases from J, the gap between germline ends came to 16 bases. The CDR3 runs 15 residues. CDR1 and CDR2 (germline): SGHTA, FQGTGA. The CDR3 protein is CASSPKETAYNEQFF. In nucleotides, the CDR3 is TGTGCCAGCAGTCCAAAGGAGACAGCATACAATGAGCAGTTCTTC.

Remarks on this clonotype: It is likely a read error, because the conserved phenylalanine at the end of the CDR3 is missing. The chain is built from TRBV20-1 and TRBJ2-7, with TRBD1 identical over 7 bases. This CDR3 region has 17 residues. Germline CDR1 is DFQATT and CDR2 is SNEGSKA (reference sequence). V was pared by 3 bases and J by 0 bases, with 14 bases of the junction left unmatched. The CDR3 bases are TGCAGTGCTAGTGCCCCTCCGGACAGGAGGAGCTCCTACGAGCAGTACAGA. Translation gives CSASAPPDRRSSYEQYR.

J is TRBJ1-2 and V is TRBV5-6, with D possibly TRBD1 on 6 matching bases. The CDR3 totals 15 residues. CDR1 and CDR2 (germline): SGHDT, YYEEEE. V was shortened by 2 bases and J by 5 bases, with 16 bases between the two germline ends. CDR3 residues: CASSFQAITGYGYTF. CDR3 in DNA: TGTGCCAGCAGCTTCCAGGCGATAACAGGGTATGGCTACACCTTC.

In its sample, this clonotype was seen once. CDR3 amino acids: CSARTGGRSNQPQHF. CDR3 DNA: TGCAGTGCTAGGACAGGGGGCAGGAGCAATCAGCCCCAGCATTTT. The genes are TRBV20-1 and TRBJ1-5; 10 bases fit TRBD1. This CDR3 is built from 15 residues. The V gene's germline CDR1 is DFQATT and CDR2 SNEGSKA (reference sequence). The junction had 3 bases not matched to a gene; V was cut back by 3 bases and J by 1 base.

J is TRBJ2-7 and V is TRBV20-1; 7 nucleotides line up with TRBD1. Per the germline V gene, CDR1 is DFQATT and CDR2 is SNEGSKA (reference sequence). Germline trimming cut 3 bases from V and 2 bases from J; bases unmatched to any gene: 7. The CDR3 is made up of 14 amino acids. The CDR3 sequence is CSARDRDRTYEQYF. CDR3 nucleotides: TGCAGTGCTAGGGACCGGGACAGAACCTACGAGCAGTACTTC.

The J gene is TRBJ2-1, the V gene TRBV5-1, with 10 bases aligning to TRBD1. The V segment lost 0 bases and the J segment 5 bases; nucleotides outside the gene matches: 5. CDR3 length: 16 residues. CDR1 and CDR2 (germline): SGHRS, YFSETQ. The CDR3 sequence: CASSLVGTGVNNEQFF. The CDR3 DNA is TGCGCCAGCAGCTTGGTAGGGACAGGGGTTAACAATGAGCAGTTCTTC.

The chain recombines TRBV9 with TRBJ1-1; D ambiguous. CDR3 length equals 12 residues. Germline V gives CDR1 SGDLS, CDR2 YYNGEE. V dropped 3 bases and J dropped 3 bases, with 6 bases sitting between them. The CDR3 region is CASSGRDTEAFF. CDR3 DNA: TGTGCCAGCAGCGGCCGGGACACTGAAGCTTTCTTT.

The CDR3, as DNA: TGTGCCAGCAGGGGGCAGGCTGGGGCCAACGTCCTGACTTTC. Translated: CASRGQAGANVLTF. This rearrangement joins TRBV27 to TRBJ2-6; D perhaps matches TRBD1 (5 bases). In germline, CDR1 is MNHEY, CDR2 SMNVEV (reference sequence). This CDR3 contains 14 residues. Between the trimmed V and J ends, which lost 6 bases and 2 bases, there was a span of 8 bases.

The chain links TRBV6-5 to TRBJ2-6, with 12 positions matching TRBD1. The CDR3 has 20 residues. Germline V gene data show CDR1 as MNHEY and CDR2 as SVGAGI. Trimming at V came to 4 bases and at J to 0 bases, leaving 10 bases not matched to a gene. This CDR3 is CASSSYTGTGGFSGANVLTF. The CDR3 nucleotides are TGTGCCAGCAGTTCCTATACCGGGACAGGGGGCTTCTCTGGGGCCAACGTCCTGACTTTC.

This clonotype was recorded a few times. This could be a read error, since a much larger clone is one nucleotide away. The chain employs TRBV9 and TRBJ2-1, with TRBD2 identical over 8 bases. The germline V gene has CDR1 SGDLS and CDR2 YYNGEE. The CDR3 sequence is 17 residues long. V was clipped by 0 bases and J by 10 bases; unmatched bases: 15. The CDR3 nucleotides read TGTGCCAGCAGCGTAGGGAAGTTAATGGGACGGGGGGGAGAGCAGTTCTTC. Protein product: CASSVGKLMGRGGEQFF.

This rearrangement joins TRBV12-3 or TRBV12-4 to TRBJ1-2, with D hard to call. V was cut by 5 bases and J by 3 bases, with 10 bases left in between. The CDR3 runs to 13 residues. The CDR3 protein is CASSREIDYGYTF. The CDR3 nucleotides are TGTGCCAGCAGTCGGGAAATTGACTATGGCTACACCTTC.

There are many counts of this clonotype. This chain links TRBV13 with TRBJ2-3, with D uncertain. The V and J ends lost 5 bases and 2 bases respectively, with 14 bases between them. Germline assignment: CDR1 PRHDT and CDR2 FYEKMQ (reference sequence). This CDR3 has 15 amino acids. The CDR3 here is CASSPAGRITDTQYF. CDR3 bases: TGTGCCAGCAGCCCAGCTGGCAGAATCACAGATACGCAGTATTTT.

This sequence joins TRBV10-2 and TRBJ2-7; a possible D gene is TRBD2 (6 bases). The germline CDR1 and CDR2 sequences are WSHSY and SAAADI. The CDR3 consists of 15 residues. Trimming took off 6 bases at V and 1 base at J, with 16 bases between the two ends. In nucleotides, the CDR3 is TGCGCCAGCAGAAAGGGGACTCCCTCTTCCTACGAGCAGTACTTC. Translated: CASRKGTPSSYEQYF.

This chain uses TRBV9 with TRBJ1-5; no clear D gene. V dropped 5 bases and J dropped 6 bases, with 12 bases sitting between them. CDR3 size: 13 residues. The germline CDR1 and CDR2 sequences are SGDLS and YYNGEE. The CDR3 protein is CASSYLAGQPQHF. The CDR3 region has the DNA TGTGCCAGCAGTTACTTGGCAGGTCAGCCCCAGCATTTT. The variable domain in full, completed from reference TRBV9 and TRBJ1-5, reads DSGVTQTPKHLITATGQRVTLRCSPRSGDLSVYWYQQSLDQGLQFLIQYYNGEERAKGNILERFSAQQFPDLHSELNLSSLELGDSALYFCASSYLAGQPQHFGDGTRLSIL.

The rearrangement joins TRBV9 to TRBJ1-1; D not resolved. The V gene lost 2 bases and the J gene lost 1 base, with 6 bases spanning the gap. This CDR3 is built from 13 residues. Germline V gene sequence: CDR1 SGDLS, CDR2 YYNGEE. The CDR3 coding sequence is TGTGCCAGCAGCGTTTGGGCGAACACTGAAGCTTTCTTT. It translates to CASSVWANTEAFF. Filled out from reference TRBV9 and TRBJ1-1, the complete variable domain reads DSGVTQTPKHLITATGQRVTLRCSPRSGDLSVYWYQQSLDQGLQFLIQYYNGEERAKGNILERFSAQQFPDLHSELNLSSLELGDSALYFCASSVWANTEAFFGQGTRLTVV.

This clonotype has only one observation. The rearrangement links TRBV9 to TRBJ2-1; 9 nucleotides agree with TRBD2. With 0 bases clipped from V and 5 bases from J, the junction kept 15 bases outside the gene matches. Germline CDR1 is SGDLS and CDR2 is YYNGEE. The CDR3 loop spans 19 amino acids. This CDR3 is CASSVAPPGTPSGNNEQFF. The CDR3 DNA follows: TGTGCCAGCAGCGTAGCCCCCCCTGGCACCCCTAGCGGGAACAATGAGCAGTTCTTC.

This clonotype was picked up many times. The chain employs TRBV13 and TRBJ2-3; 13 positions match TRBD2. Germline V lookup: CDR1 PRHDT, CDR2 FYEKMQ (reference sequence). The CDR3 sequence is 17 residues long. Trimming at V came to 6 bases and at J to 9 bases, leaving 15 bases not matched to a gene. The CDR3 is CASSPLRLAGGTATQYF. The CDR3, as DNA: TGTGCCAGCAGTCCCTTGAGACTAGCGGGAGGAACAGCAACGCAGTATTTT.

The chain recombines TRBV7-8 with TRBJ2-7; the D gene is possibly TRBD1 (6 bases). The ends were cut back, 5 bases at V and 7 bases at J, with 18 bases in the middle. From germline, CDR1 is SGHVS and CDR2 FQNEAQ. This CDR3 is 14 amino acids long. CDR3 nucleotide sequence: TGTGCCAGCAGCCCCCTCTTGTGGGGGCGAGAGCAGTACTTC. Residues: CASSPLLWGREQYF.